The clone carrying this T cell receptor (beta chain) was recorded at least ten times. Its antigen remains unknown. The sample is drawn from a study of glioma-infiltrating T cells. V was shortened by 7 bases and J by 2 bases, with 20 bases between the two germline ends. This CDR3 spans 16 amino acids. CDR1 and CDR2 from the germline V gene are MDHEN and SYDVKM. The study's findings and limits: Only very few CDR3 sequences appeared in both tissue and blood. Gliomas, especially low-grade, showed above-expected tissue-blood divergence; non-neoplastic patients showed below.

The iRepertoire nested amplicon-rescue multiplex PCR amplified TCR alpha and beta CDR3s from RNA. TCRdb re-analysed the multiplex PCR reads in MiXCR, keeping a single row per CDR3 protein. The repertoire includes more than 300,000 distinct CDR3 sequences, roughly two fifths of them detected once, and 12% sits in the top ten. J is TRBJ2-5 and V is TRBV28; D is perhaps TRBD1 (6 bases). The origin of this receptor is a human donor with low-grade glioma or glioblastoma, undergoing nonglioma brain surgery, or in good health (not recorded which). Sequencing was carried out using glioma tissue, nonneoplastic brain tissue, or PBMCs (not recorded which). The CDR3 bases are TGTGCCAGCAATTTGCCGAGGACAGCACTTCAAGAGACCCAGTACTTC. It yields the protein CASNLPRTALQETQYF.